This T cell receptor beta chain emerged from a study of beta chain features in type 1 diabetes. Overall study results and limits: Fewer insertions but more deletions were seen at VDJ junctions in type 1 diabetes patients. In all four CD4+ subsets, TCRB CDR3 length was significantly, moderately reduced in type 1 diabetes. Although PCR might favor shorter templates, it would do so equally in patients and controls.

Sequencing targeted expressed TCRB transcripts, as all isolated RNA had been reverse transcribed. Average reads for naive, central memory and regulatory T cell samples were several million. Some clones are missing from TCRdb's copy, which holds only in-frame ones; the method was immunoSEQ multiplex PCR. The sample records hundreds of thousands of clones, about an eighth being singletons. CD4+ cells of the naive, central memory, regulatory and stem cell-like memory types were sorted via CD45RO/CCR7/CD25/CD127/CD95/CD27. A remark on this clone: Its antigen is unknown.

The sequencing sample was made of naive CD4+ T cells from blood. The receptor was isolated from a man aged 18 to 29 with type 1 diabetes.

The CDR3 DNA reads TGTGCCAGCAGCTTGGGTGGAAAGGGCACAGATACGCAGTATTTT. The encoded protein is CASSLGGKGTDTQYF. The rearrangement joins TRBV5-4 to TRBJ2-3; the D is unclear. V gave up 0 bases and J gave up 1 base, with 9 bases separating them. This CDR3 has 15 amino acids. The germline CDR1 and CDR2 sequences are SGHNT and YYREEE (reference sequence).